These 32 T cell receptor beta chains share one sample of origin, sequenced in a study of blood T cell repertoires in COVID-19. TCRdb's table, derived via immunoSEQ multiplex PCR, lists solely in-frame clones and lacks some. The sample has about 150,000 clones, about 90% seen once. Sequencing input: peripheral blood. The receptors shown here come from a woman aged 55-70 years with active or convalescent COVID-19.

The V gene is TRBV11-3, the J gene TRBJ2-1, with 10 bases aligning to TRBD2. The CDR3 totals 16 residues. CDR1 SGHNT and CDR2 YENEEA come from the germline V gene. V shed 0 bases and J 4 bases; nucleotides not matched to a gene: 3. CDR3 sequence (DNA): TGTGCCAGCAGCTTAGAGGCTAGCGGGGGTTACAATGAGCAGTTCTTC. Translating gives CASSLEASGGYNEQFF.

This clone was detected only a few times. This rearrangement joins TRBV12-5 to TRBJ1-5; D is possibly TRBD1 (5 bases). The V end lost 8 bases, the J end lost 3 bases, and 11 bases lay between the germline ends. CDR1 and CDR2 from the germline V gene are LGHNT and FRNRAP. The CDR3 totals 13 residues. The CDR3 protein is CASQGQINQPQHF. CDR3 nucleotides: TGTGCTAGTCAGGGCCAGATCAATCAGCCCCAGCATTTT.

This chain joins TRBV5-4 and TRBJ2-3; D possibly corresponds to TRBD2 (6 bases). V lost 4 bases to trimming and J lost 4 bases, with 16 bases between them. The CDR3 loop spans 15 amino acids. Germline CDR1 SGHNT, CDR2 YYREEE (reference sequence). This CDR3 is CASSAGGASADTQYF. The CDR3 nucleotides are TGTGCCAGCAGCGCCGGGGGAGCCAGCGCAGATACGCAGTATTTT.

The chain employs TRBV13 and TRBJ2-2; the match to TRBD1 covers 10 bases. Germline CDR1 PRHDT, CDR2 FYEKMQ (reference sequence). J was trimmed by 5 bases and V by 5 bases; bases with no gene match: 5. The CDR3 consists of 15 residues. The CDR3 protein is CASSQDRGRTGELFF. The CDR3 nucleotides are TGTGCCAGCAGCCAGGACAGGGGGAGAACCGGGGAGCTGTTTTTT.

The chain combines TRBV7-6 with TRBJ2-7, with TRBD2 matching over 13 bases. J lost 5 bases, V lost 5 bases, and 6 bases had no gene match. Germline lookup yields CDR1 SGHVS and CDR2 FNYEAQ. The CDR3 has 15 amino acids. CDR3 DNA sequence: TGTGCCAGCAGCCCCGGGACTAGCGGGGCCCACGAGCAGTACTTC. It is translated as CASSPGTSGAHEQYF.

The chain recombines TRBV30 with TRBJ1-1; tentatively, D is TRBD1 (6 bases). The germline gives CDR1 GTSNPN, CDR2 SVGIG (reference sequence). The CDR3 contains 13 residues. V was shortened by 5 bases and J by 3 bases, with 13 bases between the two germline ends. The CDR3 spells CAWGSQGDTEAFF. CDR3 sequence (DNA): TGTGCCTGGGGATCACAGGGCGACACTGAAGCTTTCTTT.

The CDR3 DNA reads TGTGCCAGCATGATGTCCGGGGTGGAGACCCAGTACTTC. This sequence encodes CASMMSGVETQYF. The chain combines TRBV6-5 with TRBJ2-5; weak D call: TRBD2 (5 bases). Trimming stripped 7 bases from V and 5 bases from J, with 14 bases between. Germline assignment: CDR1 MNHEY and CDR2 SVGAGI. The CDR3 runs to 13 residues.

This sequence joins TRBV12-3 or TRBV12-4 and TRBJ1-1; D is unresolved. Trimming pared 3 bases from V and 3 bases from J, leaving 5 bases between. This CDR3 has 12 residues. CDR3 DNA: TGTGCCAGCAGTTTGCAGGACACTGAAGCTTTCTTT. Amino acids: CASSLQDTEAFF.

There are a few counts of this clone. The DNA for the CDR3 is TGTGCCAGCAGCGGGGGACAGGGGTCTGCCTACGAGCAGTACTTC. This sequence encodes CASSGGQGSAYEQYF. The chain combines TRBV2 with TRBJ2-7; TRBD1 matches at 10 bases. Germline V gene sequence: CDR1 SNHLY, CDR2 FYNNEI. V lost 6 bases and J lost 2; bases outside the gene matches: 7. This CDR3 has 15 residues. The full variable domain, rest sourced from reference TRBV2 and TRBJ2-7, is EPEVTQTPSHQVTQMGQEVILRCVPISNHLYFYWYRQILGQKVEFLVSFYNNEISEKSEIFDDQFSVERPDGSNFTLKIRSTKLEDSAMYFCASSGGQGSAYEQYFGPGTRLTVT.

This clone was observed a few times. Here the CDR3 DNA reads TGCGCCAGCAGCCAAGGGATATCGGGATCCGGCGGCTACACCTTC. This sequence encodes CASSQGISGSGGYTF. The rearrangement uses TRBV4-3 and TRBJ1-2; D not resolved. The V end lost 1 base, the J end lost 8 bases, and 17 bases lay between the germline ends. Germline CDR1 reads LGHNA; CDR2 reads YSLEER. The CDR3 has 15 amino acids.

This clone showed up just a few times. J is TRBJ1-2 and V is TRBV9, with D uncertain. Germline loops: CDR1 SGDLS, CDR2 YYNGEE. This CDR3 is built from 12 residues. V lost 5 bases to trimming and J lost 6 bases, with 11 bases between them. This chain's CDR3 is CASRGSGDGYTF. CDR3 DNA: TGTGCCAGCAGGGGATCCGGGGATGGCTACACCTTC.

V gene TRBV10-3 combines with J gene TRBJ2-2; the match to TRBD2 covers 7 bases. Germline loops: CDR1 ENHRY, CDR2 SYGVKD. The CDR3 totals 16 residues. Unmatched junction bases numbered 6, after V lost 0 bases and J lost 5 bases. Written as DNA, the CDR3 is TGTGCCATCAGTGAGTCGATGGGGAGGGGAACCGGGGAGCTGTTTTTT. Its translation: CAISESMGRGTGELFF.

V is TRBV2 and J is TRBJ1-2; D call uncertain. The V end lost 1 base, the J end lost 5 bases, and 14 bases lay between the germline ends. The CDR3 extends over 15 amino acids. The V gene's germline CDR1 is SNHLY and CDR2 FYNNEI. Here the CDR3 reads CASSEDPGALYGYTF. DNA of the CDR3: TGTGCCAGCAGTGAAGACCCGGGTGCCTTATATGGCTACACCTTC.

This rearrangement joins TRBV5-8 to TRBJ2-3, with 7 positions matching TRBD1. Germline loops: CDR1 SGHTS, CDR2 YDEGEE. V lost 7 bases, J lost 2 bases, and 4 bases stayed unmatched. The CDR3 is 13 amino acids. CDR3 in DNA: TGTGCCAGCCCGGGACAGAACACAGATACGCAGTATTTT. Its translation is CASPGQNTDTQYF.

The chain combines TRBV2 with TRBJ1-1; 9 bases line up with TRBD1. CDR1 is SNHLY, CDR2 FYNNEI, per germline. Unmatched junction bases numbered 9, after V lost 6 bases and J lost 1 base. The CDR3 runs to 16 residues. In DNA, the CDR3 is TGTGCCAGCAGGCCGACAGGGGGGGGTTGGAACACTGAAGCTTTCTTT. Translated, it gives CASRPTGGGWNTEAFF. Filled out from reference TRBV2 and TRBJ1-1, the complete variable domain reads EPEVTQTPSHQVTQMGQEVILRCVPISNHLYFYWYRQILGQKVEFLVSFYNNEISEKSEIFDDQFSVERPDGSNFTLKIRSTKLEDSAMYFCASRPTGGGWNTEAFFGQGTRLTVV.

The chain links TRBV5-4 to TRBJ2-1; 7 positions agree with TRBD1. Germline V CDR1 and CDR2: SGHNT, YYREEE (reference sequence). This CDR3 is 17 amino acids long. V lost 3 bases to trimming and J lost 3 bases; unmatched junction nucleotides: 12. The CDR3 region has the DNA TGTGCCAGCAGCTCGCACTGGACAGGTGAGAACTACAATGAGCAGTTCTTC. Encoded protein: CASSSHWTGENYNEQFF.

V and J are TRBV19 and TRBJ2-3; possibly TRBD2 for D (6 bases). The CDR3 sequence is 15 residues long. V lost 4 bases and J 4 bases, leaving 15 bases between the germline ends. The germline gives CDR1 LNHDA, CDR2 SQIVND (reference sequence). CDR3 sequence reads: CASSKGGVGADTQYF. The CDR3 bases are TGTGCCAGTAGTAAGGGCGGGGTTGGCGCAGATACGCAGTATTTT.

Comment on this clone: Other DNA sequences within the sample encode an identical CDR3. This chain connects TRBV18 to TRBJ1-1, with a tentative D call TRBD1 (5 bases). Germline V gene sequence: CDR1 KGHSH, CDR2 LQKENI. V was trimmed by 5 bases and J by 3 bases, leaving 10 bases between them. This CDR3 has 13 amino acids. The chain's CDR3 is CASSGTGDTEAFF. Here the CDR3 DNA reads TGTGCCAGCTCAGGGACGGGGGACACTGAAGCTTTCTTT.

This clone was picked up one time. V is TRBV5-1 and J is TRBJ2-5, with 7 positions matching TRBD1. The ends lost 4 bases at V and 2 bases at J; junction bases unmatched: 5. Germline values: CDR1 SGHRS, CDR2 YFSETQ. This CDR3 is built from 14 residues. The CDR3 loop is CASSTGTDQETQYF. In nucleotides, the CDR3 is TGCGCCAGCAGCACCGGGACAGATCAAGAGACCCAGTACTTC. Combining the CDR3 with reference TRBV5-1 and TRBJ2-5 gives the whole variable domain KAGVTQTPRYLIKTRGQQVTLSCSPISGHRSVSWYQQTPGQGLQFLFEYFSETQRNKGNFPGRFSGRQFSNSRSEMNVSTLELGDSALYLCASSTGTDQETQYFGPGTRLLVL.

The chain employs TRBV14 and TRBJ2-7; D may be TRBD1 (7 bases). V was shortened by 1 base and J by 4 bases, with 14 bases between the two germline ends. The CDR3 totals 15 residues. CDR1 SGHDN and CDR2 FVKESK come from the germline V gene. The CDR3 reads CASSQVEEGAYEQYF. The CDR3 coding sequence is TGTGCCAGCAGCCAAGTCGAGGAGGGGGCGTACGAGCAGTACTTC. The full variable domain, completed using reference TRBV14 and TRBJ2-7, is EAGVTQFPSHSVIEKGQTVTLRCDPISGHDNLYWYRRVMGKEIKFLLHFVKESKQDESGMPNNRFLAERTGGTYSTLKVQPAELEDSGVYFCASSQVEEGAYEQYFGPGTRLTVT.

V is TRBV2 and J is TRBJ1-1, with a weak D call TRBD1 (6 bases). The V gene lost 4 bases and the J gene lost 6 bases, with 18 bases spanning the gap. The CDR3 length is 15 residues. CDR1 and CDR2 from the germline V gene are SNHLY and FYNNEI. The CDR3 coding sequence is TGTGCCAGCAGTGTCCCCCGAGGAACAGGGCCTGAAGCTTTCTTT. This encodes CASSVPRGTGPEAFF.

The rearrangement links TRBV18 to TRBJ1-1, with D tentatively TRBD1 (6 bases). The ends were cut back, 3 bases at V and 6 bases at J, with 11 bases in the middle. Germline CDR1 is KGHSH and CDR2 is LQKENI. CDR3 size: 13 residues. This chain's CDR3 is CASSPQQGSEAFF. The CDR3, as DNA: TGTGCCAGCTCACCTCAACAGGGCTCTGAAGCTTTCTTT. Using reference TRBV18 and TRBJ1-1 for the parts outside the CDR3, the full variable domain is NAGVMQNPRHLVRRRGQEARLRCSPMKGHSHVYWYRQLPEEGLKFMVYLQKENIIDESGMPKERFSAEFPKEGPSILRIQQVVRGDSAAYFCASSPQQGSEAFFGQGTRLTVV.

The table lists this clone with a count of one. The rearrangement joins TRBV4-3 to TRBJ1-1; D is perhaps TRBD1 (6 bases). The V gene's germline CDR1 is LGHNA and CDR2 YSLEER. The V gene lost 2 bases and the J gene lost 1 base, with 11 bases spanning the gap. CDR3 length: 15 amino acids. This CDR3 reads CASSQQDRPNTEAFF. The CDR3 region has the DNA TGCGCCAGCAGCCAACAGGACAGACCGAACACTGAAGCTTTCTTT.

This chain links TRBV19 with TRBJ1-1; a possible D gene is TRBD1 (6 bases). Germline CDR1 is LNHDA and CDR2 is SQIVND (reference sequence). This CDR3 is 14 amino acids long. V lost 3 bases and J 4 bases, leaving 12 bases between the germline ends. CDR3 sequence reads: CASSMLQGSTEAFF. Here the CDR3 DNA reads TGTGCCAGTAGTATGCTTCAGGGGAGCACTGAAGCTTTCTTT.

The V and J genes are TRBV9 and TRBJ1-1; D is uncertain. This CDR3 is built from 13 residues. V lost 0 bases and J 3 bases, leaving 6 bases between the germline ends. The germline gives CDR1 SGDLS, CDR2 YYNGEE. The CDR3 reads CASSVDSYTEAFF. For the CDR3, the DNA is TGTGCCAGCAGCGTAGACAGTTACACTGAAGCTTTCTTT. Full variable domain (missing parts from reference TRBV9 and TRBJ1-1): DSGVTQTPKHLITATGQRVTLRCSPRSGDLSVYWYQQSLDQGLQFLIQYYNGEERAKGNILERFSAQQFPDLHSELNLSSLELGDSALYFCASSVDSYTEAFFGQGTRLTVV.

J is TRBJ2-7 and V is TRBV4-1, with a tentative D call TRBD2 (6 bases). V shed 1 base and J shed 7 bases, with 8 bases lying between them. Germline values: CDR1 MGHRA, CDR2 YSYEKL. This CDR3 is built from 12 residues. CDR3 residues: CASSQGAGEQYF. The CDR3 DNA reads TGCGCCAGCAGCCAAGGGGCGGGGGAGCAGTACTTC.

This chain uses TRBV5-4 with TRBJ2-4; the D is unclear. The CDR3 loop spans 14 amino acids. Germline V gene sequence: CDR1 SGHNT, CDR2 YYREEE (reference sequence). Trimming took 4 bases from V and 0 from J, leaving 8 bases between them. CDR3 DNA sequence: TGTGCCAGCAGCCAAAAACTAGCCAAAAACATTCAGTACTTC. Its translation is CASSQKLAKNIQYF.

The V call is TRBV6-6, the J call TRBJ1-6; 7 bases map to TRBD1. From germline, CDR1 is MNHNY and CDR2 SVGAGI (reference sequence). V shed 2 bases, J shed 10 bases, and the junction held 11 bases outside the gene matches. This CDR3 contains 16 residues. The CDR3, as DNA: TGTGCCAGCAGTTACAGGGACAGCTCCTCCGGCTCACCCCTCCACTTT. Protein sequence: CASSYRDSSSGSPLHF.

This sequence joins TRBV19 and TRBJ1-4; perhaps TRBD1 as D (6 bases). Germline assignment: CDR1 LNHDA and CDR2 SQIVND (reference sequence). This CDR3 region has 19 residues. Trimming removed 7 bases at V and 5 bases at J, with 29 bases between. DNA of the CDR3: TGTGCCAGTACCTCTGCGGGAGGGGGGGCCATTATGAGAAATGAAAAACTGTTTTTT. This sequence encodes CASTSAGGGAIMRNEKLFF.

Notes on this clone: Other nucleotide sequences in the sample specify the same CDR3. The CDR3 reads CASSRQGYEQYF. The CDR3 bases are TGTGCCAGCAGCAGACAGGGCTACGAGCAGTACTTC. The chain links TRBV12-3 or TRBV12-4 to TRBJ2-7; 7 nucleotides agree with TRBD1. CDR3 length: 12 amino acids. V was clipped by 6 bases and J by 3 bases; unmatched bases: 2.

The chain joins TRBV4-2 to TRBJ2-1; no reliable D call. CDR3 length: 14 amino acids. V was pared by 6 bases and J by 7 bases, with 16 bases between. Looked up from germline, CDR1 is LGHNA and CDR2 is YNFKEQ. The CDR3 spells CASSRPAIWNEQFF. The DNA of the CDR3 is TGTGCCAGCAGTAGACCAGCGATCTGGAATGAGCAGTTCTTC.

This rearrangement joins TRBV6-1 to TRBJ1-1; D is perhaps TRBD1 (5 bases). Germline CDR1 is MNHNS and CDR2 is SASEGT. CDR3 length: 15 amino acids. The germline V and J ends were trimmed by 2 bases and 5 bases, with 15 bases remaining between them. CDR3 bases: TGTGCCAGCAGTGAAAATGAAGGAAGGGGAACTGAAGCTTTCTTT. Amino acid sequence: CASSENEGRGTEAFF.